The clone carrying this T cell receptor beta chain is a singleton in its sample. CDR3 length equals 17 residues. V was clipped by 0 bases and J by 4 bases; unmatched bases: 11. The germline gives CDR1 LNHNV, CDR2 YYDKDF (reference sequence). The sample belongs to a study of Tregs in tolerant kidney transplant recipients. Assay: immunoSEQ multiplex PCR; the TCRdb copy retains only in-frame clones and omits some. The sample has tens of thousands of clones, about 88% seen once. The V call is TRBV15, the J call TRBJ1-2; 7 nucleotides match TRBD1. The sequenced sample was CD4+ T cells from blood, obtained before the transplant. The TCR comes from a human donor who received a combined kidney and bone marrow transplant. CDR3 DNA sequence: TGTGCCACCAGCAGAGATTACGCGTCTCAGGGGGGCTATGGCTACACCTTC. Amino acids: CATSRDYASQGGYGYTF.